This T cell receptor (beta chain) originates from a study of cytomegalovirus exposure and HLA in healthy donors. 13 Jbeta primers and 60 Vbeta primers were used for the PCR. Some clones are missing from TCRdb's copy, which holds only in-frame ones; the method was immunoSEQ multiplex PCR. Of more than 100,000 clones in the sample, approximately 71% are singletons; the top ten hold approximately 0.86%. Germline loops: CDR1 SQVTM, CDR2 ANQGSEA. This CDR3 comprises 16 residues. Trimming shortened V by 4 bases and J by 0 bases, and 15 bases separated the two germline ends. The V call is TRBV29-1, the J call TRBJ2-2; TRBD1 might be the D (6 bases). Material for sequencing was PBMCs. The clonotype originates from a woman in her fifties or sixties in good health and CMV-seronegative. CDR3 in DNA: TGCAGCGTTGTTGAGCTCGGGACATCGAACACCGGGGAGCTGTTTTTT. Amino acid sequence: CSVVELGTSNTGELFF.